The T cell receptor (beta chain) described here comes from a study of cytomegalovirus exposure and HLA in healthy donors. Study background: A subsequent analysis reported that the 120 validation repertoires were produced on the same platform that had also been used for the 600 to 700 first-cohort repertoires.

J gave up 0 bases and V 3 bases, and 13 bases lay outside the gene matches. The V gene's germline CDR1 is GTSNPN and CDR2 SVGIG (reference sequence). This CDR3 is 17 amino acids long. The protocol was immunoSEQ multiplex PCR, while the TCRdb copy is restricted to in-frame clones and leaves out a portion. The sample has about 86,000 clones; 85% to 95% are singletons. Sequenced: PBMCs. This chain joins TRBV30 and TRBJ2-7, with TRBD2 identical over 8 bases. This clonotype was obtained from a man younger than 30 in good health and CMV-seronegative. CDR3 region: CAWRGPGLGNSSYEQYF. The DNA for the CDR3 is TGTGCCTGGAGAGGTCCGGGACTAGGAAATAGCTCCTACGAGCAGTACTTC.